Sequencing of this TCR beta chain was carried out in a study of PD-1 blockade in mismatch repair-deficient tumors. Regarding the study as a whole: Tumor-resident clones, often undetectable pretreatment in blood, expanded then contracted after pembrolizumab.

CDR1 and CDR2 (germline): ENHRY, SYGVKD. There are 14 residues in the CDR3. Trimming pared 6 bases from V and 1 base from J, leaving 12 bases between. The repertoire was sequenced with immunoSEQ multiplex PCR; TCRdb's copy has only in-frame clones and lacks some. The table has approximately 110,000 clones, about 80% seen once. The sample holds one count of this clone. Its antigen remains unidentified. This receptor was identified in an adult with mismatch repair-deficient cancer. This rearrangement joins TRBV10-3 to TRBJ1-1; D gene ambiguous. The sequenced sample was peripheral blood, obtained approximately 64 weeks after starting pembrolizumab. CDR3 nucleotides: TGTGCCATCAGGCCGACACAACAGAACACTGAAGCTTTCTTT. Amino acids: CAIRPTQQNTEAFF.